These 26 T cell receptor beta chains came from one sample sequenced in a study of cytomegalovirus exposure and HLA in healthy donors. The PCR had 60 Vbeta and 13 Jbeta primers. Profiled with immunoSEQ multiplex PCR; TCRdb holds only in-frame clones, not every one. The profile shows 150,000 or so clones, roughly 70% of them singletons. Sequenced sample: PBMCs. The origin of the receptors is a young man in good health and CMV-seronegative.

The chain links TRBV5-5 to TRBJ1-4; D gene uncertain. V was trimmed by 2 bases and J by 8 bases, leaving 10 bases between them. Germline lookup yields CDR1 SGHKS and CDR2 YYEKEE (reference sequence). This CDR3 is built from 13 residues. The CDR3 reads CASSFQRGEKLFF. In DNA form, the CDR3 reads TGTGCCAGCAGCTTTCAAAGAGGGGAAAAACTGTTTTTT.

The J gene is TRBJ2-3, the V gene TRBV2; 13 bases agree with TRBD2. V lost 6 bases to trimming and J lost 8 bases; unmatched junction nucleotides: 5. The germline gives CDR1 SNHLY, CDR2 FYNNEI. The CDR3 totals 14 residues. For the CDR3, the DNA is TGTGCCAGCAGCAGACTAGCGGGGGGCCTTACGCAGTATTTT. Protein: CASSRLAGGLTQYF.

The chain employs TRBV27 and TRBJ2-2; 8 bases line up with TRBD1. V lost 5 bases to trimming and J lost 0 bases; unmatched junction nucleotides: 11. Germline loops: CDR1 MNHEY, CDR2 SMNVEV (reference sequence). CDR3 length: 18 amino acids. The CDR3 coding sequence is TGTGCCAGCAGTAAACGAAGACAGGGGTTTACGAACACCGGGGAGCTGTTTTTT. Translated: CASSKRRQGFTNTGELFF.

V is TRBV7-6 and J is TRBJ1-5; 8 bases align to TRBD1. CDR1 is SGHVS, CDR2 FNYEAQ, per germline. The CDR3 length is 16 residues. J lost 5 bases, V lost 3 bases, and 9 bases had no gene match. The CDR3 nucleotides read TGTGCCAGCAGCTTGGGCGACAGGGGTCTCTATCAGCCCCAGCATTTT. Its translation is CASSLGDRGLYQPQHF. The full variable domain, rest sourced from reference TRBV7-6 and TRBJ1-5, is GAGVSQSPRYKVTKRGQDVALRCDPISGHVSLYWYRQALGQGPEFLTYFNYEAQQDKSGLPNDRFSAERPEGSISTLTIQRTEQRDSAMYRCASSLGDRGLYQPQHFGDGTRLSIL.

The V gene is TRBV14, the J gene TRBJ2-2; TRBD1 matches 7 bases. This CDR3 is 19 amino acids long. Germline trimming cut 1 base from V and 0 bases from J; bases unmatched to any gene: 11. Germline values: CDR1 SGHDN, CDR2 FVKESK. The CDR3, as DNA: TGTGCCAGCAGCCAAGGGCGAAACTGGGACAGCCCGAACACCGGGGAGCTGTTTTTT. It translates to CASSQGRNWDSPNTGELFF.

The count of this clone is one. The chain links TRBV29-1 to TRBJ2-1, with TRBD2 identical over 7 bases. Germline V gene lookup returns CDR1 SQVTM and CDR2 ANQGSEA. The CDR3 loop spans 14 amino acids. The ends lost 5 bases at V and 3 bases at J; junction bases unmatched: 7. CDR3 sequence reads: CSVSGGDLYNEQFF. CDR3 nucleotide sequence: TGCAGCGTTAGTGGGGGGGACCTCTACAATGAGCAGTTCTTC.

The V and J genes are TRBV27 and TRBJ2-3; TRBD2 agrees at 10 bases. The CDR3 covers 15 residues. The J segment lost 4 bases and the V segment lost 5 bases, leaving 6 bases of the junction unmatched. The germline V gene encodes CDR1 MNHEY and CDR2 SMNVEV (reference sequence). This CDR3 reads CASSVSGGVPDTQYF. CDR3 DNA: TGTGCCAGCAGTGTCAGCGGGGGGGTCCCAGATACGCAGTATTTT.

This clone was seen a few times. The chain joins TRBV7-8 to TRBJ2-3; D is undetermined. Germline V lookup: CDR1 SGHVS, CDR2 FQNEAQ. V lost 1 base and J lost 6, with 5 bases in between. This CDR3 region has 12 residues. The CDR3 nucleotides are TGTGCCAGCAGCTTAGTATCCGATACGCAGTATTTT. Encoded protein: CASSLVSDTQYF.

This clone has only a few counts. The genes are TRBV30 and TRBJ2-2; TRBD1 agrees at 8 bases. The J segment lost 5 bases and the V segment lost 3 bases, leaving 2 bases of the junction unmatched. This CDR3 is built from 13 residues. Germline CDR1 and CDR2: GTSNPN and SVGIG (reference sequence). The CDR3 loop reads CAWRRTGTGELFF. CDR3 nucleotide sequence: TGTGCCTGGAGGCGGACAGGGACCGGGGAGCTGTTTTTT.

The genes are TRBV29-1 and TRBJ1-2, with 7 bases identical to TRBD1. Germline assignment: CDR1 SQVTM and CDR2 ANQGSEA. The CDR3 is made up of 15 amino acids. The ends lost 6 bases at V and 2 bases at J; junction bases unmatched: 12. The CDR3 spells CSVVSGQSLNYGYTF. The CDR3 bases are TGCAGCGTGGTATCGGGACAGTCATTAAACTATGGCTACACCTTC.

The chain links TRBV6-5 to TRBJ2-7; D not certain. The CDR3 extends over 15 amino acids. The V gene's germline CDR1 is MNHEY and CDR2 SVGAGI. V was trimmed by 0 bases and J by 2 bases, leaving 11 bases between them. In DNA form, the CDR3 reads TGTGCCAGCAGTTACTCTCGGGTGCGGACCTACGAGCAGTACTTC. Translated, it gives CASSYSRVRTYEQYF.

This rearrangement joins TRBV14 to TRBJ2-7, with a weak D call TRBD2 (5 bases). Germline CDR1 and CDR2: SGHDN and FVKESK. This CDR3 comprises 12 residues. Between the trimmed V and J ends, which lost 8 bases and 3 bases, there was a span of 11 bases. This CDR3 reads CASGEGGYEQYF. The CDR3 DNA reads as TGTGCCAGCGGTGAGGGCGGCTACGAGCAGTACTTC. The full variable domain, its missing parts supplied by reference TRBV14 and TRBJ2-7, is EAGVTQFPSHSVIEKGQTVTLRCDPISGHDNLYWYRRVMGKEIKFLLHFVKESKQDESGMPNNRFLAERTGGTYSTLKVQPAELEDSGVYFCASGEGGYEQYFGPGTRLTVT.

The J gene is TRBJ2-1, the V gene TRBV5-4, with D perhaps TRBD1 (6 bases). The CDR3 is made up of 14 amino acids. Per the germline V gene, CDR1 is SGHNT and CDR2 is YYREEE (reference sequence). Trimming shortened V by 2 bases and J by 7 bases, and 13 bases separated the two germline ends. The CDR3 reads CASSFKGTTNEQFF. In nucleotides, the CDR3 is TGTGCCAGCAGCTTTAAAGGGACAACTAATGAGCAGTTCTTC.

CDR3 DNA sequence: TGTGCCTGGAGTGTAGAAGCGGGGGGGCTTTACAATGAGCAGTTCTTC. Amino acids: CAWSVEAGGLYNEQFF. J is TRBJ2-1 and V is TRBV30; 10 nucleotides line up with TRBD2. Trimming removed 0 bases from V and 4 bases from J; junction bases left unmatched: 6. This CDR3 comprises 16 residues. Germline V CDR1 and CDR2: GTSNPN, SVGIG (reference sequence).

DNA for the CDR3: TGTGCCAGCTGCCGGCAGGGACTAGCTCGCACAGATACGCAGTATTTT. This gives the protein CASCRQGLARTDTQYF. The chain combines TRBV18 with TRBJ2-3; 9 bases agree with TRBD2. CDR3 length: 16 residues. Losses at the gene ends were 7 bases for V and 1 base for J; bases not matched to a gene: 9. Germline-derived CDR1 and CDR2 are KGHSH and LQKENI.

CDR3 coding DNA: TGTGCCAGCAGCGTAGATCCGGGACAGGCCTACGAGCAGTACTTC. Translation gives CASSVDPGQAYEQYF. The V gene is TRBV27, the J gene TRBJ2-7; 8 bases are a match to TRBD1. With V trimmed by 6 bases and J by 2 bases, 9 bases remained unmatched. Germline V CDR1 and CDR2: MNHEY, SMNVEV (reference sequence). The CDR3 has 15 residues.

CDR3 in amino acids: CASSHGQTVNTEAFF. For the CDR3, the DNA is TGTGCCAGCAGCCATGGACAGACCGTGAACACTGAAGCTTTCTTT. J is TRBJ1-1 and V is TRBV5-8; D possibly corresponds to TRBD1 (6 bases). This CDR3 region has 15 residues. Trimming shortened V by 4 bases and J by 0 bases, and 13 bases separated the two germline ends. Per the germline V gene, CDR1 is SGHTS and CDR2 is YDEGEE.

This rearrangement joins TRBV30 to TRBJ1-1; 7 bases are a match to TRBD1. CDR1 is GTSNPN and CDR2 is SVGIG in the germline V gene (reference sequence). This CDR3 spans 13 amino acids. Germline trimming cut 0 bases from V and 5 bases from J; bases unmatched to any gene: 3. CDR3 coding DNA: TGTGCCTGGAGTGTAGACAGGGTGACTGAAGCTTTCTTT. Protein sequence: CAWSVDRVTEAFF. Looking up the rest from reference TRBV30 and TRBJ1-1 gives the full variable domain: SQTIHQWPATLVQPVGSPLSLECTVEGTSNPNLYWYRQAAGRGLQLLFYSVGIGQISSEVPQNLSASRPQDRQFILSSKKLLLSDSGFYLCAWSVDRVTEAFFGQGTRLTVV.

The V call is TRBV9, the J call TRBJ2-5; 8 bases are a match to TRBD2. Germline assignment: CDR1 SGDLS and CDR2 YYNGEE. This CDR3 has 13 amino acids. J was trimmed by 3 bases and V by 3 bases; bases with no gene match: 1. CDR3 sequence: CASSGSGEETQYF. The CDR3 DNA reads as TGTGCCAGCAGCGGTAGCGGGGAAGAGACCCAGTACTTC.

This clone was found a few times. Written as DNA, the CDR3 is TGTGCCACAAGCAGGGGAGCCGGGGAGCTGTTTTTT. Translated, it gives CATSRGAGELFF. The chain joins TRBV19 to TRBJ2-2; a weak D match, TRBD1 (6 bases). The V gene lost 10 bases and the J gene lost 6 bases, with 12 bases spanning the gap. Germline V CDR1 and CDR2: LNHDA, SQIVND (reference sequence). The CDR3 runs 12 residues.

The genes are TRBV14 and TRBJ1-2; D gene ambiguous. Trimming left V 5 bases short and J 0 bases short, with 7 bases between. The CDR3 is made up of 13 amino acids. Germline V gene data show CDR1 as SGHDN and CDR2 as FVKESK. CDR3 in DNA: TGTGCCAGCAGCGGCTTATCTAACTATGGCTACACCTTC. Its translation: CASSGLSNYGYTF.

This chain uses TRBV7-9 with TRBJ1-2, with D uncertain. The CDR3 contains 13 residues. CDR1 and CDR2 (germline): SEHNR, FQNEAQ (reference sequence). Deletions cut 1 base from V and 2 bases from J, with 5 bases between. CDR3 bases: TGTGCCAGCAGCTTAGGTGAGAACTATGGCTACACCTTC. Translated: CASSLGENYGYTF.

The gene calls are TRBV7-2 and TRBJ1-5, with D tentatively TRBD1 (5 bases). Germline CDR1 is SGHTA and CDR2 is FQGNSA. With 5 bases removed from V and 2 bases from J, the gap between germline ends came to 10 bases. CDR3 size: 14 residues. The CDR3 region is CASSGRDRNQPQHF. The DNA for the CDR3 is TGTGCCAGCAGCGGCAGGGATCGCAATCAGCCCCAGCATTTT.

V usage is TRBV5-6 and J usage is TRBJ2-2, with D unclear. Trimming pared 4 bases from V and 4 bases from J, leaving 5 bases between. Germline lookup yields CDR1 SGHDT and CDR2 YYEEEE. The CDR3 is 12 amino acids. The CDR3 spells CASSRSTGELFF. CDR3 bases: TGTGCCAGCAGCCGTTCCACCGGGGAGCTGTTTTTT. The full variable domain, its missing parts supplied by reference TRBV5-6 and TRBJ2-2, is DAGVTQSPTHLIKTRGQQVTLRCSPKSGHDTVSWYQQALGQGPQFIFQYYEEEERQRGNFPDRFSGHQFPNYSSELNVNALLLGDSALYLCASSRSTGELFFGEGSRLTVL.

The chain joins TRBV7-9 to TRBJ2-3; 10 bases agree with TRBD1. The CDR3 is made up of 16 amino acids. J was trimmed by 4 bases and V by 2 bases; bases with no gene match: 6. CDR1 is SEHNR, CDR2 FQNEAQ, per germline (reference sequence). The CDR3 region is CASSLIGQGEADTQYF. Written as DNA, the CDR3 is TGTGCCAGCAGCTTAATCGGACAGGGGGAAGCAGATACGCAGTATTTT.

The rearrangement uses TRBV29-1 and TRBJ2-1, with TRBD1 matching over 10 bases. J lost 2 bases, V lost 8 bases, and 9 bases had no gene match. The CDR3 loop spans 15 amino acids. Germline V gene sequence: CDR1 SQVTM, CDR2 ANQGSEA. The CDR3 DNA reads TGCAGCTCCGACTCAGGACAGGGGGCCTACAATGAGCAGTTCTTC. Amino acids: CSSDSGQGAYNEQFF.